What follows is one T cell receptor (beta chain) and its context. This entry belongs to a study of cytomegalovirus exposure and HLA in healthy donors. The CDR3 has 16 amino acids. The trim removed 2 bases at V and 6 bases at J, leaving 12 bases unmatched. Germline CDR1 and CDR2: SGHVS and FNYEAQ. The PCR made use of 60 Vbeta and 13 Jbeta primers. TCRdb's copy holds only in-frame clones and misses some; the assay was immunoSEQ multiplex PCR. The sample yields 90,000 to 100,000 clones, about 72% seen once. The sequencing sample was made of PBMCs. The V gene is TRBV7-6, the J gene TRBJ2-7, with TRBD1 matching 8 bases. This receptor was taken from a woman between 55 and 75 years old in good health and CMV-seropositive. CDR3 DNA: TGTGCCAGCAGCTTACAAAGGACAGGGTGGGTTGGCGAGCAGTACTTC. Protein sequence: CASSLQRTGWVGEQYF. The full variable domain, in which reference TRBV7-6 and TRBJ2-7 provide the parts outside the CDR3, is GAGVSQSPRYKVTKRGQDVALRCDPISGHVSLYWYRQALGQGPEFLTYFNYEAQQDKSGLPNDRFSAERPEGSISTLTIQRTEQRDSAMYRCASSLQRTGWVGEQYFGPGTRLTVT.